This T cell receptor beta chain is drawn from a study of T-cell reconstitution after alpha-beta-depleted transplantation in children. Using unique molecular identifiers, the investigators prepared the TCRbeta library. Each CDR3 protein gets one entry after TCRdb re-called the PCR reads with MiXCR. The sample lists about 640,000 distinct CDR3 sequences, approximately 13% occurring once. Study-level results: Reportedly, roughly two months post-transplant, alpha-beta T cells arose from several hundred expanded graft clones. Newly produced T cells mostly provided counts and TCRbeta diversity after one year, as hyperexpanded clones declined. Some patients owed their high day-60 TCRbeta diversity to surviving recipient T cells and thymic progenitors.

CDR1 and CDR2 from the germline V gene are SGHAT and FQDESV (reference sequence). Trimming took 2 bases from V and 6 from J, leaving 17 bases between them. The CDR3 is 15 residues long. This clonotype appeared many times. The antigen remains unidentified. This clonotype was obtained from a male patient aged 10 to 17 who had a stem cell transplant for acute myeloid leukemia, so the T cells may come from the graft donor. Specimen: PBMCs, mostly from graft donor cells, collected 360 days after TCRalphabeta/CD19-depleted stem cell transplant. The chain is built from TRBV11-1 and TRBJ2-7; no clear D gene. The CDR3 protein is CASSLRASLVGEQYF. In DNA form, the CDR3 reads TGTGCCAGCAGCTTAAGAGCAAGCCTGGTAGGCGAGCAGTACTTC. The variable domain in full, with the rest retrieved from reference TRBV11-1 and TRBJ2-7, is EAEVAQSPRYKITEKSQAVAFWCDPISGHATLYWYRQILGQGPELLVQFQDESVVDDSQLPKDRFSAERLKGVDSTLKIQPAELGDSAMYLCASSLRASLVGEQYFGPGTRLTVT.